This passage covers 28 T cell receptor beta chains from one sample sequenced in a study of cytomegalovirus exposure and HLA in healthy donors. PCR employed 60 Vbeta and 13 Jbeta primers. Libraries were prepared by immunoSEQ multiplex PCR; TCRdb keeps only in-frame clonotypes and omits some of them. Of approximately 190,000 clones in the sample, around 78% were seen once. Material: PBMCs. The receptors derive from a woman aged 25 to 39 in good health and CMV-seropositive.

The chain uses TRBV29-1 and TRBJ1-2; D is uncertain. This CDR3 spans 11 amino acids. V was clipped by 4 bases and J by 8 bases, with 11 bases between them. The germline gives CDR1 SQVTM, CDR2 ANQGSEA. The DNA for the CDR3 is TGCAGCGTTGGTCGAGGGAACGGCTACACCTTC. This gives the protein CSVGRGNGYTF.

The CDR3 DNA sequence: TGTGCCAGCAGAACAACTGAAAAACTGTTTTTT. Translation gives CASRTTEKLFF. The chain uses TRBV28 and TRBJ1-4, with D uncertain. The CDR3 is 11 amino acids. The germline V gene encodes CDR1 MDHEN and CDR2 SYDVKM. V lost 6 bases and J lost 7, with 6 bases in between.

The J gene is TRBJ1-5, the V gene TRBV29-1, with D unclear. The germline V and J ends were trimmed by 0 bases and 7 bases, with 4 bases remaining between them. Germline CDR1 is SQVTM and CDR2 is ANQGSEA. The CDR3 contains 11 residues. CDR3 DNA: TGCAGCGTTGAAGATAGCCAGCCCCAGCATTTT. The encoded protein is CSVEDSQPQHF.

The V gene is TRBV4-2, the J gene TRBJ2-2, with 12 nucleotides matching TRBD2. CDR3 length: 18 residues. V was pared by 0 bases and J by 6 bases, with 8 bases of the junction left unmatched. Germline CDR1 LGHNA, CDR2 YNFKEQ. CDR3 loop: CASSQDMSSGRGAGELFF. CDR3 DNA sequence: TGTGCCAGCAGCCAAGATATGTCTAGCGGGAGGGGGGCCGGGGAGCTGTTTTTT.

The chain uses TRBV6-1 and TRBJ1-1; weak D call: TRBD1 (6 bases). The CDR3 has 15 amino acids. Trimming shortened V by 2 bases and J by 0 bases, and 10 bases separated the two germline ends. Germline V gene sequence: CDR1 MNHNS, CDR2 SASEGT. The CDR3 is CASSEPGHMNTEAFF. CDR3 DNA sequence: TGTGCCAGCAGTGAACCGGGACACATGAACACTGAAGCTTTCTTT.

CDR3 DNA sequence: TGTGCCAGCAGTTCGAGGGCAACTAATGAAAAACTGTTTTTT. Translated: CASSSRATNEKLFF. The rearrangement joins TRBV2 to TRBJ1-4, with D unresolved. V lost 5 bases and J 0 bases, leaving 7 bases between the germline ends. CDR1 is SNHLY and CDR2 is FYNNEI in the germline V gene. The length of the CDR3 is 14 residues.

The chain employs TRBV7-8 and TRBJ1-3; TRBD1 might be the D (5 bases). CDR1 and CDR2 (germline): SGHVS, FQNEAQ. This CDR3 is 17 amino acids long. V dropped 2 bases and J dropped 2 bases, with 16 bases sitting between them. The CDR3 DNA is TGTGCCAGCAGCTTATTGGGAGGGGTGTTCGCTGGAAACACCATATATTTT. It yields the protein CASSLLGGVFAGNTIYF.

This clone has a handful of counts. The chain is built from TRBV5-1 and TRBJ2-7; D not resolved. Trimming pared 2 bases from V and 4 bases from J, leaving 10 bases between. The CDR3 has 13 amino acids. The germline V gene has CDR1 SGHRS and CDR2 YFSETQ. The CDR3 region has the DNA TGCGCCAGCAGCTTATACAGAGAGTACGAGCAGTACTTC. Translating gives CASSLYREYEQYF.

The chain joins TRBV6-5 to TRBJ2-7, with TRBD2 identical over 8 bases. V was clipped by 7 bases and J by 2 bases; unmatched bases: 7. CDR3 length: 14 amino acids. Germline V CDR1 and CDR2: MNHEY, SVGAGI. The CDR3 bases are TGTGCCAGCAAAGCGGGACTAGGAACCTACGAGCAGTACTTC. Amino acids: CASKAGLGTYEQYF.

The chain employs TRBV27 and TRBJ2-1; D is possibly TRBD1 (5 bases). The CDR3 is 16 amino acids. V was pared by 2 bases and J by 0 bases, with 11 bases between. CDR1 is MNHEY and CDR2 is SMNVEV in the germline V gene (reference sequence). The CDR3 region has the DNA TGTGCCAGCAGTTTACAGGGTTCTAGCTCCTACAATGAGCAGTTCTTC. Translated, it gives CASSLQGSSSYNEQFF.

The CDR3 DNA follows: TGTGCCAGCAGTTTGATGGAGTGGGTACAGCCCCAGCATTTT. Its protein product is CASSLMEWVQPQHF. This chain joins TRBV28 and TRBJ1-5; D remains unclear. Germline CDR1 and CDR2: MDHEN and SYDVKM. The CDR3 runs 14 residues. V was pared by 3 bases and J by 7 bases, with 13 bases between.

The chain couples TRBV6-6 to TRBJ2-7, with a possible D match to TRBD2 (5 bases). The CDR3 has 14 residues. Deletions cut 0 bases from V and 2 bases from J, with 8 bases between. The germline gives CDR1 MNHNY, CDR2 SVGAGI (reference sequence). The CDR3 here is CASSYSYGTYEQYF. The CDR3 DNA reads TGTGCCAGCAGTTACTCCTACGGGACCTACGAGCAGTACTTC.

This sequence joins TRBV27 and TRBJ2-3; 9 bases match TRBD2. There are 15 residues in the CDR3. The V gene's germline CDR1 is MNHEY and CDR2 SMNVEV (reference sequence). The V segment lost 0 bases and the J segment 5 bases; nucleotides outside the gene matches: 3. This CDR3 is CASSLSGGRGDTQYF. The CDR3 coding sequence is TGTGCCAGCAGTTTATCGGGCGGGAGGGGAGATACGCAGTATTTT.

The V call is TRBV15, the J call TRBJ2-5, with 9 bases matching TRBD2. The CDR3 contains 15 residues. The germline CDR1 and CDR2 sequences are LNHNV and YYDKDF (reference sequence). V was pared by 1 base and J by 1 base, with 1 base of the junction left unmatched. Here the CDR3 reads CATSRVSGSQETQYF. The CDR3 DNA is TGTGCCACCAGCAGAGTTAGCGGGAGCCAAGAGACCCAGTACTTC.

This clone was seen once. The chain links TRBV4-2 to TRBJ2-3; TRBD2 aligns across 10 bases. The CDR3 is 17 residues long. V dropped 4 bases and J dropped 7; count of bases not matched to a gene: 14. Germline V CDR1 and CDR2: LGHNA, YNFKEQ. CDR3 protein: CASSPNSGAGGPHTQYF. The DNA of the CDR3 is TGTGCCAGCAGCCCAAACTCCGGAGCGGGGGGGCCCCATACGCAGTATTTT.

The rearrangement links TRBV9 to TRBJ2-3, with TRBD1 as a possible D gene (5 bases). The CDR3 extends over 15 amino acids. Between the trimmed V and J ends, which lost 3 bases and 1 base, there was a span of 12 bases. Germline CDR1 and CDR2: SGDLS and YYNGEE. Here the CDR3 DNA reads TGTGCCAGCAGCGCCCAGGGATTGGGCACAGATACGCAGTATTTT. Residues: CASSAQGLGTDTQYF. Together with reference TRBV9 and TRBJ2-3, the CDR3 gives the full variable domain: DSGVTQTPKHLITATGQRVTLRCSPRSGDLSVYWYQQSLDQGLQFLIQYYNGEERAKGNILERFSAQQFPDLHSELNLSSLELGDSALYFCASSAQGLGTDTQYFGPGTRLTVL.

The chain's CDR3 is CASSLTGTGVDEQFF. The CDR3, as DNA: TGTGCCAGCAGTTTAACCGGGACAGGGGTTGATGAGCAGTTCTTC. This chain uses TRBV28 with TRBJ2-1; 10 bases are shared with TRBD1. Germline V lookup: CDR1 MDHEN, CDR2 SYDVKM. This CDR3 comprises 15 residues. Trimming cost V 2 bases and J 8 bases; bases outside gene matches: 6.

The gene calls are TRBV2 and TRBJ2-3; D is uncertain. Germline V gene data show CDR1 as SNHLY and CDR2 as FYNNEI. The germline V and J ends were trimmed by 7 bases and 2 bases, with 7 bases remaining between them. The CDR3 spans 12 residues. The CDR3 DNA reads as TGTGCCAGCAAGCCTACCACAGATACGCAGTATTTT. Protein: CASKPTTDTQYF.

CDR3 coding DNA: TGCGCCAGCAGCCAAGGACTAGTGAACACCGGGGAGCTGTTTTTT. This translates into CASSQGLVNTGELFF. The V gene is TRBV4-1, the J gene TRBJ2-2; tentatively, D is TRBD2 (6 bases). Trimming shortened V by 1 base and J by 1 base, and 7 bases separated the two germline ends. Germline CDR1 MGHRA, CDR2 YSYEKL. The CDR3 runs 15 residues.

The chain recombines TRBV7-9 with TRBJ2-5; maybe TRBD1 (5 bases). CDR1 is SEHNR and CDR2 is FQNEAQ in the germline V gene (reference sequence). The CDR3 has 14 residues. Trimming took off 2 bases at V and 4 bases at J, with 11 bases between the two ends. This CDR3 reads CASSLYRHRETQYF. The CDR3 coding sequence is TGTGCCAGCAGCTTATACAGGCACCGAGAGACCCAGTACTTC. Full variable domain (remainder filled in from reference TRBV7-9 and TRBJ2-5): DTGVSQNPRHKITKRGQNVTFRCDPISEHNRLYWYRQTLGQGPEFLTYFQNEAQLEKSRLLSDRFSAERPKGSFSTLEIQRTEQGDSAMYLCASSLYRHRETQYFGPGTRLLVL.

The chain is built from TRBV29-1 and TRBJ2-1; 9 bases are a match to TRBD2. CDR1 and CDR2 (germline): SQVTM, ANQGSEA. The trim removed 5 bases at V and 7 bases at J, leaving 15 bases unmatched. The CDR3 loop spans 16 amino acids. The CDR3 nucleotides are TGCAGCGTTTCGGCGGGCGGGAGGGCCAAAGGGAATGAGCAGTTCTTC. The encoded protein is CSVSAGGRAKGNEQFF.

This clone was counted between two and nine times. The rearrangement joins TRBV7-3 to TRBJ2-2, with D unclear. Germline CDR1 reads SGHTA; CDR2 reads FQGTGA. This CDR3 has 14 amino acids. Trimming stripped 2 bases from V and 2 bases from J, with 6 bases between. CDR3: CASSLFLNTGELFF. The DNA of the CDR3 is TGTGCCAGCAGCTTATTCCTAAACACCGGGGAGCTGTTTTTT.

The chain employs TRBV7-9 and TRBJ2-3, with 9 bases aligning to TRBD1. The CDR3 totals 17 residues. J gave up 5 bases and V 1 base, and 10 bases lay outside the gene matches. Germline V gene sequence: CDR1 SEHNR, CDR2 FQNEAQ (reference sequence). CDR3 in DNA: TGTGCCAGCAGCTTAGTACAGGGGGCGAGGAACGGAGATACGCAGTATTTT. Translation gives CASSLVQGARNGDTQYF.

The J gene is TRBJ2-3, the V gene TRBV6-1; weak D call: TRBD2 (6 bases). The V end lost 4 bases, the J end lost 0 bases, and 11 bases lay between the germline ends. Per the germline V gene, CDR1 is MNHNS and CDR2 is SASEGT. The CDR3 totals 15 residues. The CDR3 bases are TGTGCCAGCAGTGGCCGGGGGATTAGCACAGATACGCAGTATTTT. Translated, it gives CASSGRGISTDTQYF.

The chain links TRBV25-1 to TRBJ2-5; the D is unclear. The J call may be faulty, since TRBJ2-7 better matches the DNA end. The CDR3 covers 11 residues. CDR1 and CDR2 from the germline V gene are MGHDK and SYGVNS. For the CDR3, the DNA is TGTGCCAGCAGTGAATTCCCCGAGCAGTACTTC. This encodes CASSEFPEQYF.

V is TRBV21-1 and J is TRBJ1-4; the table's D call of TRBD1 was not tested on the DNA. TRBV21-1 is described as a pseudogene. The CDR3 is 14 amino acids. For the CDR3, the DNA is TGTGCCAGCAGCAAACCAGGTGGTGGAGAAAAACTGTTTTTT. Amino acid sequence: CASSKPGGGEKLFF.

The rearrangement joins TRBV30 to TRBJ1-1, with D possibly matching TRBD1 (5 bases). Germline CDR1 GTSNPN, CDR2 SVGIG (reference sequence). V gave up 3 bases and J gave up 0 bases, with 8 bases separating them. CDR3 length: 13 residues. The CDR3 nucleotides read TGTGCCTGGAGGGAGGGGATGAACACTGAAGCTTTCTTT. It translates to CAWREGMNTEAFF.

In its sample, this clone was seen once. J is TRBJ2-1 and V is TRBV7-9, with D possibly being TRBD1 (6 bases). V lost 5 bases and J lost 7, with 21 bases in between. The germline V gene encodes CDR1 SEHNR and CDR2 FQNEAQ (reference sequence). The CDR3 spans 16 residues. The CDR3 is CASSPGISYRDNEQFF. CDR3 in DNA: TGTGCCAGCAGCCCTGGGATTAGTTACAGGGATAATGAGCAGTTCTTC.